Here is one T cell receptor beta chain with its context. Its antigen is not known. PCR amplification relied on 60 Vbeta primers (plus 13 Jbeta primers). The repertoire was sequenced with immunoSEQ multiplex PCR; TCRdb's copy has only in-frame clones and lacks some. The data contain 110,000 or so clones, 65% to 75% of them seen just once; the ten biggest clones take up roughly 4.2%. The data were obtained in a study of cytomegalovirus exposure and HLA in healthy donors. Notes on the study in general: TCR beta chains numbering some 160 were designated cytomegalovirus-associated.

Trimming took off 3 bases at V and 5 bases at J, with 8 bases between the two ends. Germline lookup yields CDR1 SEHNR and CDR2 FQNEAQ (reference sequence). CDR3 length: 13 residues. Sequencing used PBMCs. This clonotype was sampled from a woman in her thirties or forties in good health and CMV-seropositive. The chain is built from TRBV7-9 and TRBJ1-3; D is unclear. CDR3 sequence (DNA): TGTGCCAGCAGCTTCGGGGATCGAAACACCATATATTTT. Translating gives CASSFGDRNTIYF.